Presented here are 10 T cell receptor beta chains from one specimen sequenced in a study of T cells after yellow fever vaccination. TCRdb recomputed calls from the 5' RACE reads with MiXCR, one row per CDR3 protein. The data hold hundreds of thousands of distinct CDR3 sequences, with about 12% observed a single time. The specimen comprised PBMCs, sampled on the day of the yellow fever booster vaccination. Receptors were obtained from a man aged 25-45 years who received the YFV17D yellow fever vaccine.

This chain links TRBV12-3 or TRBV12-4 with TRBJ1-1; D is ambiguous. The CDR3 is 14 amino acids. Trimming took 6 bases from V and 1 from J, leaving 12 bases between them. The CDR3 here is CASSLERSNTEAFF. Here the CDR3 DNA reads TGTGCCAGCAGCCTGGAGCGATCGAACACTGAAGCTTTCTTT.

The chain recombines TRBV7-2 with TRBJ2-3, with 9 nucleotides matching TRBD2. Germline trimming cut 3 bases from V and 0 bases from J; bases unmatched to any gene: 13. The CDR3 loop spans 19 amino acids. Germline lookup yields CDR1 SGHTA and CDR2 FQGNSA. The CDR3 reads CASSLSGRSGSGSTDTQYF. In nucleotides, the CDR3 is TGTGCCAGCAGCTTGAGCGGGCGTAGCGGGAGCGGAAGCACAGATACGCAGTATTTT.

This clonotype was found a few times. This rearrangement joins TRBV20-1 to TRBJ2-7; TRBD2 matches 7 bases. Germline values: CDR1 DFQATT, CDR2 SNEGSKA (reference sequence). This CDR3 spans 15 amino acids. V was clipped by 6 bases and J by 5 bases; unmatched bases: 16. CDR3 nucleotide sequence: TGCAGTGCCGAAACCCTGACTAGCAGAGTAGACGAGCAGTACTTC. Its protein is CSAETLTSRVDEQYF.

This clonotype was seen only a few times. The V and J genes are TRBV29-1 and TRBJ2-1; D unresolved. The germline V gene encodes CDR1 SQVTM and CDR2 ANQGSEA. This CDR3 region has 12 residues. Trimming cost V 1 base and J 7 bases, with 8 bases left between them. This chain's CDR3 is CSVEVLWNEQFF. In nucleotides, the CDR3 is TGCAGCGTTGAAGTCTTGTGGAATGAGCAGTTCTTC.

The V and J genes are TRBV25-1 and TRBJ1-4, with a tentative D call TRBD1 (6 bases). The CDR3 runs 15 residues. V was shortened by 2 bases and J by 8 bases, with 15 bases between the two germline ends. The germline V gene has CDR1 MGHDK and CDR2 SYGVNS. The CDR3 DNA is TGTGCCAGCAGTGAAACGGGGGCTCCTGGAGAAAAACTGTTTTTT. It yields the protein CASSETGAPGEKLFF.

This clonotype was picked up a small number of times. J is TRBJ2-1 and V is TRBV5-1; 14 nucleotides line up with TRBD2. This CDR3 contains 16 residues. Germline CDR1 is SGHRS and CDR2 is YFSETQ. V was pared by 3 bases and J by 16 bases, with 15 bases of the junction left unmatched. The CDR3, as DNA: TGCGCCAGCAGCTCGACTAGCGGGAGGGTGATGAGCAGCCCCTTCTTC. Translation gives CASSSTSGRVMSSPFF.

V is TRBV9 and J is TRBJ2-7; D is undetermined. This CDR3 spans 13 amino acids. V lost 2 bases to trimming and J lost 5 bases, with 11 bases between them. Germline CDR1 is SGDLS and CDR2 is YYNGEE. The CDR3 here is CASSVTPRNEQYF. CDR3 bases: TGTGCCAGCAGCGTCACTCCCCGAAACGAGCAGTACTTC.

This clonotype was observed a handful of times. CDR3 nucleotide sequence: TGTGCCAGTACCAATATGGGACAGGGGCCTCCCTACGAGCAGTACTTC. Translation: CASTNMGQGPPYEQYF. V and J are TRBV19 and TRBJ2-7, with TRBD1 matching 10 bases. The CDR3 is 16 amino acids. V lost 7 bases and J lost 2; bases outside the gene matches: 11. Germline V gene data show CDR1 as LNHDA and CDR2 as SQIVND (reference sequence).

This clonotype turned up a few times. The junction departs from germline at one end; a sequencing error may be responsible. The chain has TRBV6-1 and TRBJ2-1; 9 nucleotides line up with TRBD2. Germline V gene data show CDR1 as MNHNS and CDR2 as SASEGT. The CDR3 loop spans 14 amino acids. Here the CDR3 DNA reads TGTGCCAGCAGCCCCCAGGGACTAGCTCGTGTATGGATCTTC. Protein: CASSPQGLARVWIF.

Only a few counts were recorded for this clonotype. V usage is TRBV28 and J usage is TRBJ2-5; 7 nucleotides align to TRBD2. V trimming: 6 bases; J trimming: 7 bases; junction bases outside the gene matches: 5. Germline V CDR1 and CDR2: MDHEN, SYDVKM. CDR3 length equals 12 residues. The CDR3 loop reads CASRGGSGTQYF. The CDR3 nucleotides read TGTGCCAGCAGGGGAGGGTCGGGGACCCAGTACTTC.